Here is one T cell receptor beta chain with its context. This specimen belongs to a study of blood T cell repertoires in COVID-19. The overall study: Sources were T cells, B-cell-depleted T cells, or PBMCs; the material itself was cDNA or gDNA.

Authors' methods: Amplification from reference gene primers served as the basis for estimated nucleated cell counts. Method: immunoSEQ multiplex PCR; TCRdb's copy keeps in-frame clones and lacks some. V and J calls and clone size follow that table, whereas D and trimming were derived from the DNA. The repertoire consists of about 370,000 clones, with around 87% occurring once and the leading ten covering 10%. V dropped 2 bases and J dropped 8; count of bases not matched to a gene: 6. The CDR3 totals 14 residues. Germline loops: CDR1 SQVTM, CDR2 ANQGSEA. Seattle cases were enrolled at active infection and followed longitudinally.

The gene calls are TRBV29-1 and TRBJ2-1; 10 nucleotides agree with TRBD1. The origin of this receptor is a woman aged 25-40 years with COVID-19, enrolled during active disease. Material: peripheral blood. CDR3 sequence (DNA): TGCAGCGTTGAAAGGACAGGGGGTAGGGATGAGCAGTTCTTC. This encodes CSVERTGGRDEQFF.